Following are 25 T cell receptor beta chains from one sample sequenced in a study of blood T cells in healthy people across ages. A J-beta primer mix and a sample-barcoded 5' primer were used in a second PCR of roughly 6 to 12 cycles. TCRdb re-called the 5' RACE reads with MiXCR, one entry per CDR3 protein. The sample includes more than 1.4 million distinct CDR3 sequences, approximately 40% seen only once; the top ten take roughly 7.7%. The sequencing input was blood. The origin of the receptors is a woman between 18 and 29 years old in good health.

The chain recombines TRBV20-1 with TRBJ1-5; TRBD1 aligns across 7 bases. Looked up from germline, CDR1 is DFQATT and CDR2 is SNEGSKA (reference sequence). CDR3 size: 15 residues. After removal of 2 bases from V and 4 bases from J, the junction contained 8 bases not matched to a gene. In DNA form, the CDR3 reads TGCAGTGCTAGAAGGGGGGGGGACAGAAATCAGCCCCAGCATTTT. This codes for CSARRGGDRNQPQHF.

This clonotype was seen more than once but under ten times. CDR3 DNA: TGTGCCAGCAGCCAAGATGAGACACACCAAGAGACCCAGTACTTC. It specifies CASSQDETHQETQYF. The rearrangement joins TRBV4-2 to TRBJ2-5; D call uncertain. The germline V gene has CDR1 LGHNA and CDR2 YNFKEQ. CDR3 length equals 15 residues. V gave up 0 bases and J gave up 0 bases, with 8 bases separating them.

This clonotype was recorded many times. The J gene is TRBJ2-7, the V gene TRBV7-2; 7 bases fit TRBD2. This CDR3 has 17 amino acids. The V and J ends lost 5 bases and 3 bases, in that order; junction bases with no gene match: 16. Germline V gene sequence: CDR1 SGHTA, CDR2 FQGNSA. The CDR3 sequence is CASSPVTAGPSVYEQYF. The CDR3 DNA follows: TGTGCCAGCAGCCCCGTAACAGCGGGGCCGAGTGTCTACGAGCAGTACTTC.

The chain employs TRBV30 and TRBJ2-3; D is perhaps TRBD2 (6 bases). Trimming cost V 8 bases and J 0 bases, with 15 bases left between them. The CDR3 is 14 residues long. Germline CDR1 reads GTSNPN; CDR2 reads SVGIG (reference sequence). CDR3 bases: TGTGCCCTGACGAGCGGGCTGAGCACAGATACGCAGTATTTT. Amino acids: CALTSGLSTDTQYF.

The chain is built from TRBV7-9 and TRBJ1-1, with 11 bases identical to TRBD1. Germline V lookup: CDR1 SEHNR, CDR2 FQNEAQ (reference sequence). Trimming took 6 bases from V and 1 from J; bases not matched to a gene: 7. The CDR3 spans 16 residues. CDR3 amino acids: CASSTGTGGPNTEAFF. DNA for the CDR3: TGTGCCAGCAGTACCGGGACAGGGGGGCCGAACACTGAAGCTTTCTTT.

The J gene is TRBJ2-1, the V gene TRBV20-1, with TRBD2 matching over 9 bases. Germline V gene lookup returns CDR1 DFQATT and CDR2 SNEGSKA (reference sequence). The CDR3 is 15 residues long. V gave up 6 bases and J gave up 6 bases; unmatched junction bases: 12. The CDR3 bases are TGCAGTGCCTCGAGGGGGCTAGCGGGATCCAATGAGCAGTTCTTC. Translation: CSASRGLAGSNEQFF.

The rearrangement joins TRBV7-6 to TRBJ2-7; 8 bases map to TRBD2. CDR3 length: 13 amino acids. The germline V gene has CDR1 SGHVS and CDR2 FNYEAQ. V was pared by 5 bases and J by 3 bases, with 3 bases of the junction left unmatched. The CDR3 loop is CASSAGTSYEQYF. Here the CDR3 DNA reads TGTGCCAGCAGCGCCGGGACTAGCTACGAGCAGTACTTC. Variable domain in full (rest from reference TRBV7-6 and TRBJ2-7): GAGVSQSPRYKVTKRGQDVALRCDPISGHVSLYWYRQALGQGPEFLTYFNYEAQQDKSGLPNDRFSAERPEGSISTLTIQRTEQRDSAMYRCASSAGTSYEQYFGPGTRLTVT.

V is TRBV12-3 or TRBV12-4 and J is TRBJ2-5, with D perhaps matching TRBD2 (5 bases). Trimming removed 5 bases at V and 1 base at J, with 14 bases between. CDR3 length: 15 amino acids. The CDR3 bases are TGTGCCAGCAGTCCAGTATCAGCGGTCCAAGAGACCCAGTACTTC. It codes for CASSPVSAVQETQYF.

Many counts were recorded for this clonotype. V gene TRBV12-3 or TRBV12-4 combines with J gene TRBJ2-3, with 9 positions matching TRBD2. This CDR3 has 14 residues. The V and J ends lost 6 bases and 1 base, in that order; junction bases with no gene match: 2. The CDR3 DNA reads TGTGCCAGCAGACCTAGCGGGGGCACAGATACGCAGTATTTT. Encoded protein: CASRPSGGTDTQYF.

Only a few counts were recorded for this clonotype. The rearrangement uses TRBV7-2 and TRBJ2-1, with a tentative D call TRBD2 (5 bases). Trimming left V 1 base short and J 6 bases short, with 16 bases between. The germline V gene has CDR1 SGHTA and CDR2 FQGNSA. The CDR3 runs to 16 residues. CDR3 sequence (DNA): TGTGCCAGCAGCTTAGGTTTTCTAGCTGCAGGCAATGAGCAGTTCTTC. Its protein product is CASSLGFLAAGNEQFF. Full variable domain (missing parts from reference TRBV7-2 and TRBJ2-1): GAGVSQSPSNKVTEKGKDVELRCDPISGHTALYWYRQSLGQGLEFLIYFQGNSAPDKSGLPSDRFSAERTGGSVSTLTIQRTQQEDSAVYLCASSLGFLAAGNEQFFGPGTRLTVL.

The gene calls are TRBV6-5 and TRBJ2-5; 10 bases line up with TRBD1. CDR1 is MNHEY, CDR2 SVGAGI, per germline. Trimming removed 3 bases from V and 4 bases from J; junction bases left unmatched: 5. This CDR3 spans 15 amino acids. This CDR3 reads CASSYDRGLRETQYF. The DNA of the CDR3 is TGTGCCAGCAGTTATGACAGGGGGCTTCGAGAGACCCAGTACTTC.

This clonotype was detected a few times. The chain links TRBV6-6 to TRBJ2-1, with D uncertain. Germline CDR1 reads MNHNY; CDR2 reads SVGAGI (reference sequence). This CDR3 has 13 amino acids. V was trimmed by 0 bases and J by 7 bases, leaving 7 bases between them. The CDR3 sequence: CASSYSSGNEQFF. The CDR3 DNA is TGTGCCAGCAGTTACTCGTCTGGGAATGAGCAGTTCTTC.

The genes are TRBV13 and TRBJ2-5, with D maybe TRBD1 (6 bases). The V gene's germline CDR1 is PRHDT and CDR2 FYEKMQ (reference sequence). This CDR3 comprises 14 residues. The V gene lost 4 bases and the J gene lost 5 bases, with 14 bases spanning the gap. This chain's CDR3 is CASSSAGDMETQYF. CDR3 nucleotides: TGTGCCAGCAGCTCAGCAGGGGATATGGAGACCCAGTACTTC.

There are a few counts of this clonotype. The chain recombines TRBV10-3 with TRBJ2-5; D may be TRBD1 (7 bases). This CDR3 is 15 amino acids long. Germline values: CDR1 ENHRY, CDR2 SYGVKD. V was clipped by 2 bases and J by 3 bases, with 13 bases between them. The CDR3 sequence is CAISEAPGGKETQYF. CDR3 coding DNA: TGTGCCATCAGTGAGGCGCCAGGGGGGAAAGAGACCCAGTACTTC.

The chain couples TRBV13 to TRBJ2-1, with 8 bases fitting TRBD2. The DNA end favors TRBJ2-7, so the J call may be wrong. CDR1 PRHDT and CDR2 FYEKMQ come from the germline V gene (reference sequence). The CDR3 covers 16 residues. In DNA, the CDR3 is TGTGCCAGCAGCTTATACGAGCGGGGGCCCTACAATGAGCAGTACTTC. Amino acids: CASSLYERGPYNEQYF.

Regarding this clonotype: A much larger clonotype is one base distant, so this may be a read error. The chain recombines TRBV12-3 or TRBV12-4 with TRBJ2-1, with no clear D. V lost 0 bases to trimming and J lost 2 bases, with 5 bases between them. The length of the CDR3 is 14 residues. This chain's CDR3 is CASSLAAAYNEQFF. DNA of the CDR3: TGTGCCAGCAGTTTAGCGGCGGCCTACAATGAGCAGTTCTTC.

A few counts support this clonotype. The V call is TRBV6-1, the J call TRBJ2-7, with TRBD1 matching over 7 bases. The V gene's germline CDR1 is MNHNS and CDR2 SASEGT. Germline trimming cut 3 bases from V and 6 bases from J; bases unmatched to any gene: 5. The CDR3 sequence is 13 residues long. The CDR3 bases are TGTGCCAGCAGTGATGGGACAGTTCCCGAGCAGTACTTC. Its translation: CASSDGTVPEQYF.

The rearrangement links TRBV20-1 to TRBJ2-7; D remains ambiguous. Germline V gene lookup returns CDR1 DFQATT and CDR2 SNEGSKA (reference sequence). CDR3 length: 11 residues. Deletions cut 1 base from V and 4 bases from J, with 5 bases between. The CDR3 loop is CSARAHYEQYF. CDR3 in DNA: TGCAGTGCTAGAGCCCATTACGAGCAGTACTTC.

V is TRBV6-6 and J is TRBJ2-1; 14 bases line up with TRBD2. The J call may be wrong; the DNA end is better matched by TRBJ2-7. The CDR3 spans 17 residues. Germline CDR1 MNHNY, CDR2 SVGAGI (reference sequence). CDR3 sequence reads: CASTGTSGRSSYNEQYF. The CDR3 nucleotides are TGTGCCAGCACCGGGACTAGCGGGAGAAGCTCCTACAATGAGCAGTACTTC.

This clonotype has more than one count but fewer than ten. The V call is TRBV2, the J call TRBJ1-5; D call uncertain. Trimming left V 7 bases short and J 0 bases short, with 10 bases between. The CDR3 sequence is 14 residues long. CDR1 and CDR2 (germline): SNHLY, FYNNEI. This chain's CDR3 is CASTSEYSNQPQHF. In nucleotides, the CDR3 is TGTGCCAGCACCTCAGAATATAGCAATCAGCCCCAGCATTTT.

This clonotype was counted only a few times. The chain combines TRBV12-3 or TRBV12-4 with TRBJ2-7; D gene unclear. Between the trimmed V and J ends, which lost 1 base and 6 bases, there was a span of 7 bases. The CDR3 has 12 residues. The CDR3 spells CASSLVAVEQYF. The CDR3 DNA reads TGTGCCAGCAGTTTAGTGGCAGTCGAGCAGTACTTC.

This chain links TRBV6-2 or TRBV6-3 with TRBJ1-1; possibly TRBD1 for D (5 bases). Germline V gives CDR1 MNHEY, CDR2 SVGEGT. CDR3 length: 16 amino acids. With 6 bases removed from V and 1 base from J, the gap between germline ends came to 18 bases. CDR3 DNA: TGTGCCAGCAGCTACCTCCTGGGGACGGAGAACACTGAAGCTTTCTTT. It yields the protein CASSYLLGTENTEAFF.

V gene TRBV6-5 combines with J gene TRBJ2-1; 10 bases align to TRBD2. The CDR3 spans 14 residues. The V segment lost 5 bases and the J segment 10 bases; nucleotides outside the gene matches: 8. Germline values: CDR1 MNHEY, CDR2 SVGAGI. The CDR3 sequence is CASSLAGVTYEQFF. Here the CDR3 DNA reads TGTGCCAGCAGTCTAGCGGGAGTAACCTACGAGCAGTTCTTC.

The chain combines TRBV19 with TRBJ2-7; a possible D gene is TRBD1 (5 bases). The germline CDR1 and CDR2 sequences are LNHDA and SQIVND (reference sequence). V lost 4 bases, J lost 3 bases, and 10 bases lay in between. The CDR3 has 13 amino acids. The CDR3, as DNA: TGTGCCAGTAGTAGAGACAGCGTCTACGAGCAGTACTTC. It translates to CASSRDSVYEQYF.

The chain has TRBV29-1 and TRBJ1-1, with D possibly being TRBD1 (5 bases). V lost 4 bases and J lost 0, with 12 bases in between. This CDR3 comprises 14 residues. Germline CDR1 is SQVTM and CDR2 is ANQGSEA. This CDR3 is CSVGRGSLNTEAFF. In DNA, the CDR3 is TGCAGCGTTGGACGGGGCAGCTTGAACACTGAAGCTTTCTTT.